Described below is a single T cell receptor beta chain sequence and its context. As yet, its antigen is unknown. V lost 1 base to trimming and J lost 4 bases, with 10 bases between them. The CDR3 loop spans 14 amino acids. The germline CDR1 and CDR2 sequences are SGHTA and FQGTGA. PCR amplification relied on 60 Vbeta primers (plus 13 Jbeta primers). Method: immunoSEQ multiplex PCR; TCRdb's copy keeps in-frame clones and lacks some. This sample carries about 170,000 clones, about 78% of them seen once, and the ten largest clones take less than 15%. The entry originates in a study of cytomegalovirus exposure and HLA in healthy donors. For the study at large: Across some 400 genotyped donors, roughly 80% landed in the Caucasian-associated ancestry cluster. Whole-study results and caveats: Association of 16,951 TCR beta sequences with HLA alleles was found at 0.05 false discovery rate in a later analysis.

The sequenced material came from PBMCs. The TCR originated in a woman aged 50 to 60 in good health and CMV-seropositive. The rearrangement uses TRBV7-3 and TRBJ1-2, with D unclear. CDR3 DNA sequence: TGTGCCAGCAGCTTAAAACACGGCGGCTATGGCTACACCTTC. Its protein is CASSLKHGGYGYTF.